What follows is one T cell receptor (beta chain) and its context. Its matching antigen is unknown. Germline V gene sequence: CDR1 SEHNR, CDR2 FQNEAQ (reference sequence). The CDR3 has 18 residues. The V end lost 5 bases, the J end lost 0 bases, and 19 bases lay between the germline ends. This specimen comes from a study of T cell responses to AZD1222 COVID-19 vaccine. The study, taken as a whole, reports: Among AZD1222 vaccinees, only five to seven were seropositive at baseline. Among the donors, most were white British and more were female, and clonal diversity was possibly underestimated. Elevations in Spike-specific TCR breadth and depth followed administration of two AZD1222 doses. CD4 TCRs covered the whole spike, strongest at regions 160-218 and 743-854.

The repertoire was sequenced with immunoSEQ multiplex PCR; TCRdb's copy has only in-frame clones and lacks some. The sample consists of 95,000 to 150,000 clones, 75% to 90% of them appearing once. This specimen was peripheral blood, taken 28 days after the second AZD1222 dose. The V and J genes are TRBV7-9 and TRBJ1-4; D unclear. This TCR came from an adult who received the AZD1222 COVID-19 vaccine. The CDR3 here is CASSRAGIAGPTNEKLFF. The CDR3 DNA is TGTGCCAGCAGCCGAGCCGGGATCGCGGGCCCAACTAATGAAAAACTGTTTTTT.